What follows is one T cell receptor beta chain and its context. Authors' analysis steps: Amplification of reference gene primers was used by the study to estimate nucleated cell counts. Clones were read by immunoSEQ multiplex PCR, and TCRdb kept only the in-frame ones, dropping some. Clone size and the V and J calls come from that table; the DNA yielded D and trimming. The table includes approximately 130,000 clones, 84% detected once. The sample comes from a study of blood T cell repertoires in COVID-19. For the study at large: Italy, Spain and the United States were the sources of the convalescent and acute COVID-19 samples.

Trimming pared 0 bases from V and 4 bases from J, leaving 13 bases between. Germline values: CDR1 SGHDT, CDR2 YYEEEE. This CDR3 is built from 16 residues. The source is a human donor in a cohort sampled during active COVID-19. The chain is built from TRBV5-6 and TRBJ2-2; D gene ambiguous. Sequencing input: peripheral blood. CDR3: CASSLVQSSITGELFF. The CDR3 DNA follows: TGTGCCAGCAGCTTGGTCCAGTCTTCAATCACCGGGGAGCTGTTTTTT. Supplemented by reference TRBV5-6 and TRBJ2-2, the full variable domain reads DAGVTQSPTHLIKTRGQQVTLRCSPKSGHDTVSWYQQALGQGPQFIFQYYEEEERQRGNFPDRFSGHQFPNYSSELNVNALLLGDSALYLCASSLVQSSITGELFFGEGSRLTVL.